This T cell receptor beta chain stems from a study of cytomegalovirus exposure and HLA in healthy donors. Both 60 Vbeta primers and 13 Jbeta primers went into the PCR. This table comes from immunoSEQ multiplex PCR, and its TCRdb copy is limited to in-frame clones, with some not included. Here the sample spans more than 65,000 clones, roughly 71% being singletons. Overall study findings and caveats: In the analysis, some V segments, TRBV6-2 and TRBV6-3 included, were excluded as indistinguishable. Only CMV serostatus was available as immune exposure information. Analyses of presence and absence presupposed an approximately uniform sequencing depth across donors.

In the case of this clone: What it recognizes is unknown.

In germline, CDR1 is SEHNR, CDR2 FQNEAQ (reference sequence). This CDR3 region has 15 residues. The germline V and J ends were trimmed by 1 base and 2 bases, with 11 bases remaining between them. The sequencing input was PBMCs. The chain is built from TRBV7-9 and TRBJ2-5, with D maybe TRBD1 (6 bases). This clonotype was sampled from an older woman in good health and CMV-seropositive. The CDR3 nucleotides read TGTGCCAGCAGCTTAGGGGGGCCCACTCAAGAGACCCAGTACTTC. It yields the protein CASSLGGPTQETQYF.